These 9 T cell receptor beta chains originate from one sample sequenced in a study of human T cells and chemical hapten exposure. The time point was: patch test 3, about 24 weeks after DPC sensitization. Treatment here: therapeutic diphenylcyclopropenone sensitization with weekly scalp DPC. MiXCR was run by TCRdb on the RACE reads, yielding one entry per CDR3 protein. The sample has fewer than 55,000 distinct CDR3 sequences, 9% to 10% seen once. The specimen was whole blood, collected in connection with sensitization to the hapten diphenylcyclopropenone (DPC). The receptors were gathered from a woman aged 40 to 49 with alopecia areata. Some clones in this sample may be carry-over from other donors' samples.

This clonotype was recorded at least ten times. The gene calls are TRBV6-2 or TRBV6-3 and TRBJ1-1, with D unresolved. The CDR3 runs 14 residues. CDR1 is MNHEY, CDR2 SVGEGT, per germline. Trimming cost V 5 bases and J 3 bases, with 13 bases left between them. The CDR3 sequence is CASSLTAFYTEAFF. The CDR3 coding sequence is TGTGCCAGCAGTCTCACGGCATTTTACACTGAAGCTTTCTTT.

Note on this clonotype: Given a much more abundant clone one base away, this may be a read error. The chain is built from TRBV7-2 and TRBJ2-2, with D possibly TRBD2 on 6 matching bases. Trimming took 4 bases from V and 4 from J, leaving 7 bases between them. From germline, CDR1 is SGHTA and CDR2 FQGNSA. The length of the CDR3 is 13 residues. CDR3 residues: CASSSTSTGELFF. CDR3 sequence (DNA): TGTGCCAGCAGCTCGACTAGCACCGGGGAGCTGTTTTTT.

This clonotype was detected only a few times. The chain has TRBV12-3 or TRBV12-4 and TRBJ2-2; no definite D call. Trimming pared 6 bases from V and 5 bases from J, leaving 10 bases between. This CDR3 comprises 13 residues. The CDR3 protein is CASRRLGTGELFF. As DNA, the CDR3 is TGTGCCAGCAGGCGACTTGGTACCGGGGAGCTGTTTTTT.

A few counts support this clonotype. CDR3 nucleotides: TGTGCCTGGAGTACAGACTCCTACGAGCAGTACTTC. Amino acid sequence: CAWSTDSYEQYF. The V call is TRBV30, the J call TRBJ2-7; D uncertain. The CDR3 has 12 residues. V lost 2 bases and J 0 bases, leaving 5 bases between the germline ends. Germline assignment: CDR1 GTSNPN and CDR2 SVGIG (reference sequence).

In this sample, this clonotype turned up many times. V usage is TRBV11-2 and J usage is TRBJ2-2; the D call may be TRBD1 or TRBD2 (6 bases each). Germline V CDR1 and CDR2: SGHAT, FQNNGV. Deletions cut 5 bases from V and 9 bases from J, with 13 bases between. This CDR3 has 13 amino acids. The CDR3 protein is CASSPIGGWELFF. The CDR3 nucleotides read TGTGCCAGCAGCCCCATCGGGGGCTGGGAGCTGTTTTTT.

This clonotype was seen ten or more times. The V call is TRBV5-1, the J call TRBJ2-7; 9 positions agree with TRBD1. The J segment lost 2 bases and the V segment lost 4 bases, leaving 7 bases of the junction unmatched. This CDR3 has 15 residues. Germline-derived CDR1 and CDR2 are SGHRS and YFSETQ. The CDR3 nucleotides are TGCGCCAGCAGCGACCATAGACAGGGGGCCTACGAGCAGTACTTC. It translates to CASSDHRQGAYEQYF.

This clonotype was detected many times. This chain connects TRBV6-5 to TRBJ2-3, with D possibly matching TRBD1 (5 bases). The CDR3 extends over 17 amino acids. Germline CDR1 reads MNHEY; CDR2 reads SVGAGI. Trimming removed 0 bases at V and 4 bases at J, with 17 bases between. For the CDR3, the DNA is TGTGCCAGCAGTTACTCGACGGACACGCCGGGCGCAGATACGCAGTATTTT. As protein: CASSYSTDTPGADTQYF.

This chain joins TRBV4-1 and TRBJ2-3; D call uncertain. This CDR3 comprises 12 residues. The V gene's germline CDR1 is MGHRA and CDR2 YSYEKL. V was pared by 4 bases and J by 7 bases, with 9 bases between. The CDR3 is CASSLHTHTQYF. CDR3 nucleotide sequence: TGCGCCAGCAGCCTCCATACACATACGCAGTATTTT.

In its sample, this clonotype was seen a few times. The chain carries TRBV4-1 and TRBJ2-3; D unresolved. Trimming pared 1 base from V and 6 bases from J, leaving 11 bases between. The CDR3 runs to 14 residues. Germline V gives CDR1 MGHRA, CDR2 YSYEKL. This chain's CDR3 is CASSQVGVADTQYF. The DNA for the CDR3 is TGCGCCAGCAGCCAAGTCGGAGTCGCCGATACGCAGTATTTT.